This T cell receptor beta chain was retrieved from a study of blood T cell repertoires in COVID-19. Study information: COVID-19 samples from acute and convalescent phases originated in the United States, Italy and Spain. Sources were T cells, B-cell-depleted T cells, or PBMCs; the material itself was cDNA or gDNA.

The protocol was immunoSEQ multiplex PCR, while the TCRdb copy is restricted to in-frame clones and leaves out a portion. The sample lists approximately 210,000 clones, 75% to 90% occurring once. The V and J ends lost 1 base and 0 bases respectively, with 13 bases between them. Germline CDR1 reads MNHEY; CDR2 reads SMNVEV (reference sequence). The CDR3 loop spans 17 amino acids. The sample consisted of peripheral blood. This receptor was taken from a human donor in a cohort sampled during active COVID-19. The V gene is TRBV27, the J gene TRBJ2-1; perhaps TRBD2 as D (5 bases). In nucleotides, the CDR3 is TGTGCCAGCAGTTTATGGGCAGCGGCCGGCTCCTACAATGAGCAGTTCTTC. It codes for CASSLWAAAGSYNEQFF.